One and the same sample provided the 18 T cell receptor beta chains below, sequenced in a study of PD-L1 blockade in urothelial cancer. The time point is: peripheral blood 6 weeks after treatment start. Measured with immunoSEQ multiplex PCR; TCRdb has only the in-frame clones, and not every one. Among approximately 20,000 clones listed, around nine tenths were seen once. Sample: PBMCs, taken around atezolizumab (anti-PD-L1) treatment. The receptors originated from a woman between 55 and 75 years old with urothelial cancer.

The chain carries TRBV19 and TRBJ2-3; 10 bases are a match to TRBD2. This CDR3 contains 14 residues. Germline trimming cut 6 bases from V and 6 bases from J; bases unmatched to any gene: 6. CDR1 and CDR2 from the germline V gene are LNHDA and SQIVND (reference sequence). The CDR3 DNA reads as TGTGCCAGTAGACTTAGCGGGGGGATGGATACGCAGTATTTT. Its translation: CASRLSGGMDTQYF.

This clone occurred a few times. V usage is TRBV4-3 and J usage is TRBJ2-7; 8 positions agree with TRBD1. Per germline, CDR1 LGHNA and CDR2 YSLEER. Trimming took 4 bases from V and 3 from J; bases not matched to a gene: 11. CDR3 length equals 16 residues. This CDR3 is CASSPGTGPAYYEQYF. The CDR3 region has the DNA TGCGCCAGCAGCCCAGGGACAGGCCCAGCCTACTACGAGCAGTACTTC.

The chain joins TRBV5-1 to TRBJ1-1; TRBD1 might be the D (6 bases). This CDR3 comprises 13 residues. V was shortened by 4 bases and J by 2 bases, with 9 bases between the two germline ends. CDR1 and CDR2 from the germline V gene are SGHRS and YFSETQ. The CDR3 sequence: CASSLGGNTEAFF. Here the CDR3 DNA reads TGCGCCAGCAGCCTAGGGGGAAACACTGAAGCTTTCTTT.

This rearrangement joins TRBV10-3 to TRBJ2-7, with D perhaps TRBD1 (7 bases). Looked up from germline, CDR1 is ENHRY and CDR2 is SYGVKD. The CDR3 loop spans 14 amino acids. V lost 8 bases to trimming and J lost 2 bases, with 16 bases between them. The CDR3 nucleotides are TGTGCCATCGCGGAGGGGGCGGAGGCCTACGAGCAGTACTTC. It translates to CAIAEGAEAYEQYF.

The chain uses TRBV5-4 and TRBJ2-7; TRBD2 matches 10 bases. Germline V gene lookup returns CDR1 SGHNT and CDR2 YYREEE (reference sequence). CDR3 length: 16 amino acids. V lost 0 bases, J lost 7 bases, and 10 bases stayed unmatched. This CDR3 reads CASSLVRTSGRREQYF. CDR3 in DNA: TGTGCCAGCAGCTTGGTCAGGACTAGCGGAAGGAGGGAGCAGTACTTC.

The count of this clone is one. V is TRBV7-9 and J is TRBJ2-7, with TRBD1 as a possible D gene (5 bases). Germline CDR1 and CDR2: SEHNR and FQNEAQ (reference sequence). V shed 4 bases and J shed 4 bases, with 11 bases lying between them. The CDR3 runs 13 residues. In nucleotides, the CDR3 is TGTGCCAGCAGCTCTACTCAGGGATACGAGCAGTACTTC. As protein: CASSSTQGYEQYF.

In this sample, this clone turned up a few times. The rearrangement uses TRBV11-2 and TRBJ2-7, with D tentatively TRBD1 (6 bases). V gave up 0 bases and J gave up 7 bases, with 13 bases separating them. The V gene's germline CDR1 is SGHAT and CDR2 FQNNGV. This CDR3 is built from 14 residues. The chain's CDR3 is CASSLEAGQREQYF. CDR3 sequence (DNA): TGTGCCAGCAGCTTAGAGGCTGGACAGCGGGAGCAGTACTTC.

The V gene is TRBV7-9, the J gene TRBJ2-2, with D unclear. Trimming took off 6 bases at V and 0 bases at J, with 11 bases between the two ends. The CDR3 loop spans 15 amino acids. The germline gives CDR1 SEHNR, CDR2 FQNEAQ (reference sequence). In nucleotides, the CDR3 is TGTGCCAGCAGGCCCAGGAAAGCGAACACCGGGGAGCTGTTTTTT. Translating it yields CASRPRKANTGELFF.

CDR3 coding DNA: TGCGCCAGCAGCCAACTCGGCGGGGAGCTGTTTTTT. It is translated as CASSQLGGELFF. This chain joins TRBV4-3 and TRBJ2-2; D is undetermined. V was cut by 2 bases and J by 7 bases, with 5 bases left in between. The CDR3 covers 12 residues. CDR1 LGHNA and CDR2 YSLEER come from the germline V gene.

V and J are TRBV11-2 and TRBJ2-1; possibly TRBD2 for D (6 bases). Germline-derived CDR1 and CDR2 are SGHAT and FQNNGV. The CDR3 spans 14 residues. The V end lost 4 bases, the J end lost 4 bases, and 11 bases lay between the germline ends. The CDR3 sequence: CASSSHGGYNEQFF. The CDR3, as DNA: TGTGCCAGCAGCTCTCATGGAGGGTACAATGAGCAGTTCTTC.

The chain recombines TRBV7-2 with TRBJ1-1; D may be TRBD1 (6 bases). This CDR3 comprises 13 residues. V lost 5 bases to trimming and J lost 10 bases, with 17 bases between them. Germline lookup yields CDR1 SGHTA and CDR2 FQGNSA. The CDR3 spells CASSPDRITGAFF. The CDR3 region has the DNA TGTGCCAGCAGCCCTGACAGGATCACAGGAGCTTTCTTT.

The genes are TRBV11-2 and TRBJ2-3; maybe TRBD2 (6 bases). Germline-derived CDR1 and CDR2 are SGHAT and FQNNGV. Deletions cut 1 base from V and 4 bases from J, with 9 bases between. The CDR3 spans 14 residues. The CDR3 reads CASSLAWEADTQYF. CDR3 DNA sequence: TGTGCCAGCAGCTTAGCATGGGAGGCAGATACGCAGTATTTT.

The chain joins TRBV5-5 to TRBJ2-1; D is perhaps TRBD2 (8 bases). This CDR3 has 19 residues. The germline CDR1 and CDR2 sequences are SGHKS and YYEKEE (reference sequence). V was cut by 0 bases and J by 7 bases, with 26 bases left in between. The CDR3 region has the DNA TGTGCCAGCAGCTTGGTACAGGGGTTGTTTGGGACTAGTAGTAATGAGCAGTTCTTC. The encoded protein is CASSLVQGLFGTSSNEQFF.

This chain links TRBV27 with TRBJ2-2; D perhaps matches TRBD2 (6 bases). The V and J ends lost 8 bases and 6 bases respectively, with 16 bases between them. Germline V gene lookup returns CDR1 MNHEY and CDR2 SMNVEV (reference sequence). CDR3 length equals 14 residues. CDR3 in DNA: TGTGCCAGCCGGCGATGGCGGGAATCCGGGGAGCTGTTTTTT. It encodes CASRRWRESGELFF.

This clone was found once. The CDR3 is CSVVDTRQGEGTDTQYF. The CDR3 DNA is TGCAGCGTCGTCGACACTAGACAGGGGGAGGGCACAGATACGCAGTATTTT. V gene TRBV29-1 combines with J gene TRBJ2-3, with 9 bases aligning to TRBD1. V was pared by 6 bases and J by 1 base, with 14 bases of the junction left unmatched. There are 17 residues in the CDR3. The germline V gene encodes CDR1 SQVTM and CDR2 ANQGSEA.

The chain has TRBV5-6 and TRBJ1-4; no definite D call. The CDR3 is 15 amino acids. Germline CDR1 and CDR2: SGHDT and YYEEEE. V shed 4 bases and J shed 4 bases, with 14 bases lying between them. The CDR3 region is CASSPRIALNEKLFF. CDR3 bases: TGTGCCAGCAGCCCCCGAATAGCCCTTAATGAAAAACTGTTTTTT.

The chain combines TRBV29-1 with TRBJ2-3; 7 bases map to TRBD2. J lost 1 base, V lost 7 bases, and 11 bases had no gene match. Per the germline V gene, CDR1 is SQVTM and CDR2 is ANQGSEA. The CDR3 is 15 amino acids. CDR3 bases: TGCAGCGCCTGTTTCTTGGGAGGGGGCACAGATACGCAGTATTTT. Protein product: CSACFLGGGTDTQYF.

This clone was seen only once. A junction end diverges from the germline sequence, so it may reflect a read error. This sequence joins TRBV2 and TRBJ1-1; tentative D call: TRBD1 (5 bases). This CDR3 contains 13 residues. Germline V gives CDR1 SNHLY, CDR2 FYNNEI. CDR3 coding DNA: TGTGCCAGCACCACAGGTATGAAGACTGAAGCTTTCTTT. It is translated as CASTTGMKTEAFF.